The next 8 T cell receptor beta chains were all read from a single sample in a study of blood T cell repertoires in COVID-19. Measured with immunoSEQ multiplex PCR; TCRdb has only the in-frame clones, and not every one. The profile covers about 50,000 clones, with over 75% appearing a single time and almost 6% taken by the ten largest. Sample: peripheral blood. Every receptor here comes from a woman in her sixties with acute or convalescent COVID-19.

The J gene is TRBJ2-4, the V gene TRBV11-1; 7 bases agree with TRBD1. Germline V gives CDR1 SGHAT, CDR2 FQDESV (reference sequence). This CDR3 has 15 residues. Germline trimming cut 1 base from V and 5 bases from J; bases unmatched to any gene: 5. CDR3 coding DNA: TGTGCCAGCAGCTTAGTAGGGGGCCATGAAAACATTCAGTACTTC. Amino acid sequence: CASSLVGGHENIQYF.

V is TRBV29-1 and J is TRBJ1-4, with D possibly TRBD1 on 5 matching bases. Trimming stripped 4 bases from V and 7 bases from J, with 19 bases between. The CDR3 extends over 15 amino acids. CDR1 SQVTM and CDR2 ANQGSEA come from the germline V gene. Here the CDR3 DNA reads TGCAGCGTTGCAGTACAGGCGGACGTCCTTGAAAAACTGTTTTTT. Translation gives CSVAVQADVLEKLFF.

As DNA, the CDR3 is TGTGCCAGCAGTTTACTGGGGACAGGGACTGGGGCGACTGAAGCTTTCTTT. It codes for CASSLLGTGTGATEAFF. The V and J genes are TRBV27 and TRBJ1-1, with 9 nucleotides matching TRBD1. CDR3 length equals 17 residues. Germline V CDR1 and CDR2: MNHEY, SMNVEV (reference sequence). After removal of 2 bases from V and 5 bases from J, the junction contained 12 bases not matched to a gene.

The DNA for the CDR3 is TGTGCCAGCAGCTTTGGGGACAGTCGCACAGATACGCAGTATTTT. Translating gives CASSFGDSRTDTQYF. The chain links TRBV11-2 to TRBJ2-3; TRBD1 agrees at 7 bases. Germline loops: CDR1 SGHAT, CDR2 FQNNGV. Trimming cost V 3 bases and J 1 base; bases outside gene matches: 4. This CDR3 contains 15 residues.

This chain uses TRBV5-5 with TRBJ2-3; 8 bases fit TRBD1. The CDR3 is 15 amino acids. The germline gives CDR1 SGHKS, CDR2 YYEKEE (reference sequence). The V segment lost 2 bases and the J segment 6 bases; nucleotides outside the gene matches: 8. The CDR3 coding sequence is TGTGCCAGCAGCTTCAGGGGGCTGGTTCGTGATACGCAGTATTTT. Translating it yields CASSFRGLVRDTQYF.

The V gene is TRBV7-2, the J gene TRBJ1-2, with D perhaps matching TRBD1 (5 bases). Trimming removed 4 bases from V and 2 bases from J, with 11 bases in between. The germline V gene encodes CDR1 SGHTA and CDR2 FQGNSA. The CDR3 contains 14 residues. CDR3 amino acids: CASSSRGGNYGYTF. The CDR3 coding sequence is TGTGCCAGCAGCTCCCGGGGGGGGAACTATGGCTACACCTTC.

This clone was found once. The DNA of the CDR3 is TGTGCCACCAGTGATCCCGAACCCAGACTAGCGGGGGGACCCGGAGAGGTTCGCGAGCAGTACTTC. It specifies CATSDPEPRLAGGPGEVREQYF. V usage is TRBV24-1 and J usage is TRBJ2-7; TRBD2 matches at 13 bases. Trimming at V came to 3 bases and at J to 6 bases, leaving 25 bases not matched to a gene. CDR1 is KGHDR and CDR2 is SFDVKD in the germline V gene. This CDR3 has 22 residues.

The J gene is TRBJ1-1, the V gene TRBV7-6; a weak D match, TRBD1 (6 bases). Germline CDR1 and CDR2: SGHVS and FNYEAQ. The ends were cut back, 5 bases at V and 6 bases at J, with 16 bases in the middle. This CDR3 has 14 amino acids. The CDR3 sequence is CASSQPDQGPEAFF. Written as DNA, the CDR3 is TGTGCCAGCAGCCAACCGGACCAGGGGCCTGAAGCTTTCTTT.